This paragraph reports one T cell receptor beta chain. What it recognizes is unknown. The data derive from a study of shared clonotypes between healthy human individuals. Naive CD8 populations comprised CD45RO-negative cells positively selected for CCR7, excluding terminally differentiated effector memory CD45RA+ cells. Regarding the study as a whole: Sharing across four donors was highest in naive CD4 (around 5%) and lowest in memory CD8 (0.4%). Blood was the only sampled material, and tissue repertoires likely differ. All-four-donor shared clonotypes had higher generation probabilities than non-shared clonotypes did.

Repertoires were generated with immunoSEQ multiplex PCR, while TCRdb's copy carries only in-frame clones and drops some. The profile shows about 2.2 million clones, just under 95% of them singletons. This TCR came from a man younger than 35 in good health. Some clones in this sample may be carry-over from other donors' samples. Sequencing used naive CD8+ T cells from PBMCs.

For the CDR3, the DNA is TGTGCCAGCAGCGTAGGGACTCTAACTCACGAGCAGTACTTC. Protein: CASSVGTLTHEQYF. The genes are TRBV9 and TRBJ2-7, with TRBD2 as a possible D gene (5 bases). The CDR3 runs 14 residues. V was pared by 0 bases and J by 5 bases, with 12 bases between. Looked up from germline, CDR1 is SGDLS and CDR2 is YYNGEE.